Below are 4 T cell receptor beta chains sequenced from a single sample in a study of cytomegalovirus exposure and HLA in healthy donors. Using immunoSEQ multiplex PCR, the repertoire was profiled, and TCRdb retains in-frame clones only, with some absent. Altogether more than 90,000 clones are present, around 85% being singletons, with the ten largest covering around 4.5%. The sequenced material came from PBMCs. These receptors all come from a man aged 18 to 30 in good health and CMV-seropositive.

The chain combines TRBV2 with TRBJ1-2, with a tentative D call TRBD1 (5 bases). CDR3 length equals 11 residues. Germline lookup yields CDR1 SNHLY and CDR2 FYNNEI. V was pared by 8 bases and J by 6 bases, with 10 bases between. The CDR3: CASGDRDGYTF. The CDR3 region has the DNA TGTGCCAGCGGCGACAGAGATGGCTACACCTTC.

This clone has more than one count but fewer than ten. This chain connects TRBV6-5 to TRBJ1-3; TRBD1 matches 7 bases. From germline, CDR1 is MNHEY and CDR2 SVGAGI. This CDR3 comprises 15 residues. After removal of 5 bases from V and 1 base from J, the junction contained 5 bases not matched to a gene. CDR3 sequence reads: CASSHNRGSGNTIYF. The CDR3 nucleotides read TGTGCCAGCAGTCACAACAGGGGATCTGGAAACACCATATATTTT.

The rearrangement joins TRBV4-3 to TRBJ1-3; D is uncertain. The CDR3 sequence is 16 residues long. Germline V gives CDR1 LGHNA, CDR2 YSLEER. V lost 1 base and J 1 base, leaving 11 bases between the germline ends. This CDR3 is CASSQGRRESGNTIYF. The CDR3 DNA follows: TGCGCCAGCAGCCAAGGCCGACGGGAGTCTGGAAACACCATATATTTT.

This chain uses TRBV14 with TRBJ1-2, with 8 bases matching TRBD1. The V segment lost 4 bases and the J segment 6 bases; nucleotides outside the gene matches: 1. There are 12 residues in the CDR3. From germline, CDR1 is SGHDN and CDR2 FVKESK. This CDR3 is CASSPTGDGYTF. CDR3 bases: TGTGCCAGCAGCCCGACAGGGGATGGCTACACCTTC.